This note documents a single TCR beta chain sequence. Its antigen is as yet unknown. Reverse transcription of all isolated RNA meant that expressed TCRB transcripts were sequenced. Using immunoSEQ multiplex PCR, the repertoire was profiled, and TCRdb retains in-frame clones only, with some absent. The sample carries about 170,000 clones, roughly 7.1% recorded once. These data belong to a study of beta chain features in type 1 diabetes. Study at large: Cell yields, age and gender were similar between patients and healthy donors.

Study findings and constraints: Shorter TCRB CDR3s, moderately but significantly so, marked every one of the four CD4+ subsets in Type 1 diabetes patients. Lower insertion and higher deletion counts appeared at VDJ junctions in type 1 diabetes patients. The naive, central memory and Treg TCRB repertoires looked more alike in patients than they did in healthy donors.

Germline V lookup: CDR1 SQVTM, CDR2 ANQGSEA. This CDR3 has 15 amino acids. V lost 0 bases and J lost 1; bases outside the gene matches: 5. Sequenced material: central memory CD4+ T cells from blood. The chain employs TRBV29-1 and TRBJ1-1, with 7 nucleotides matching TRBD1. This receptor was identified in a woman aged 40-49 years with type 1 diabetes. CDR3 sequence: CSVEDRAGGNTEAFF. The CDR3 region has the DNA TGCAGCGTTGAAGATCGGGCAGGGGGGAACACTGAAGCTTTCTTT.